Below, one T cell receptor (beta chain) is given with its context. Its antigen is unknown. The study used a library that attached unique molecular identifiers to individual cDNA molecules. In the source study's methods: Samples contained a median of 95,638 TCRs, with a range of 23,224 to 690,600. Each CDR3 protein gets one entry after TCRdb re-called the RACE reads with MiXCR. The authors' filters were not applied to this entry. The top ten clones hold 11% to 15% of a sample with about 42,000 distinct CDR3 sequences, 9.6% of them seen once. This sample is part of a study of human T cells and chemical hapten exposure. Overall study: For sensitization, 2% DPC was applied to a 2 cm by 2 cm patch of upper inner arm skin.

Described time point: patch test 2, 6 weeks after DPC sensitization. As to treatment: therapeutic diphenylcyclopropenone sensitization with weekly scalp DPC. Unfractionated whole blood served as the source for total RNA extraction. J lost 4 bases, V lost 8 bases, and 7 bases had no gene match. Germline-derived CDR1 and CDR2 are MNHEY and SVGAGI. The CDR3 is made up of 13 amino acids. Study results and limitations: Higher patch test scores went with higher counts of PT1 expanded TCRs.

This TCR was sampled from a young woman with alopecia areata. Some clones in this sample may be carry-over from other donors' samples. This sequence joins TRBV6-5 and TRBJ1-2, with 7 bases matching TRBD1. The sample in question was whole blood, obtained in connection with sensitization to the hapten diphenylcyclopropenone (DPC). The CDR3 nucleotides are TGTGCCAGCTCGGAACAGGGGACCTATGGCTACACCTTC. Amino acids: CASSEQGTYGYTF.